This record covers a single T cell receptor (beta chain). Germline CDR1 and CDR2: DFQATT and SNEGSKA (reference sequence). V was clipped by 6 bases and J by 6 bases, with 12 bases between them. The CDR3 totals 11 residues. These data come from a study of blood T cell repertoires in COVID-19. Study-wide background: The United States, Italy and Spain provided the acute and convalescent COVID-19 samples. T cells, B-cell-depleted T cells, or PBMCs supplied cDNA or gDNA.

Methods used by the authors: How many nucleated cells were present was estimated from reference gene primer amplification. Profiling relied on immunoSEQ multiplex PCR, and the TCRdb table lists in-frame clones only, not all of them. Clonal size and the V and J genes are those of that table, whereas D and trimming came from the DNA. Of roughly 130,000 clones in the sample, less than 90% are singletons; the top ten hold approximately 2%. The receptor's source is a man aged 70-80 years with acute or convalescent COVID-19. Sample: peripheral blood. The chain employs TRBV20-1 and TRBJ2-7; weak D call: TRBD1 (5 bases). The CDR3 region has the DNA TGCAGTGCCCAAGACAGATTCGAGCAGTACTTC. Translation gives CSAQDRFEQYF.